This entry describes one TCR beta chain. Germline and junction disagree at one end, which may indicate a read error. With a J-beta primer mix and a sample-barcoded 5' primer, a second PCR ran about 6 to 11 cycles. Template switching added a 12-random-nucleotide identifier to every cDNA molecule. Using its own MiXCR run on the 5' RACE reads, TCRdb lists one record per CDR3 protein. Among about 1,500,000 distinct CDR3 sequences listed, 35% to 45% were seen once. This specimen comes from a study of blood T cells in healthy people across ages. Sequenced sample: blood. This TCR came from a woman aged 18-29 years in good health.

DNA of the CDR3: TGTGCCAGCAGTGAAGCATTAGGTCGCGTCTCCTGCAATGAGCAGTTCTTC. Translation gives CASSEALGRVSCNEQFF. The rearrangement joins TRBV6-1 to TRBJ2-1; no reliable D call. This CDR3 has 17 amino acids. Germline CDR1 MNHNS, CDR2 SASEGT.